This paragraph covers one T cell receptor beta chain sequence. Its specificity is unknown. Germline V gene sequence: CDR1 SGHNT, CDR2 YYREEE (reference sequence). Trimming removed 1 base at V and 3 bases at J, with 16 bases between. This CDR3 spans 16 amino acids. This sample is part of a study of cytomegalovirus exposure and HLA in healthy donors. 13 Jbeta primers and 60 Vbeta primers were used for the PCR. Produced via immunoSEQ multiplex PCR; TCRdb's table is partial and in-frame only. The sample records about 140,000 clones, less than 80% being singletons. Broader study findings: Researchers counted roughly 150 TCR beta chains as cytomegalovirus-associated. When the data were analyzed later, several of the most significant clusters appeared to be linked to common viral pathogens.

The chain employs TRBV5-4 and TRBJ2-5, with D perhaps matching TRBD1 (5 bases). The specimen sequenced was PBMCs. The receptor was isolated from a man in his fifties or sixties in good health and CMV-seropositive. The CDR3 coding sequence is TGTGCCAGCAGCTTGTTCGAGACAGTGATGAAAGAGACCCAGTACTTC. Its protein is CASSLFETVMKETQYF.